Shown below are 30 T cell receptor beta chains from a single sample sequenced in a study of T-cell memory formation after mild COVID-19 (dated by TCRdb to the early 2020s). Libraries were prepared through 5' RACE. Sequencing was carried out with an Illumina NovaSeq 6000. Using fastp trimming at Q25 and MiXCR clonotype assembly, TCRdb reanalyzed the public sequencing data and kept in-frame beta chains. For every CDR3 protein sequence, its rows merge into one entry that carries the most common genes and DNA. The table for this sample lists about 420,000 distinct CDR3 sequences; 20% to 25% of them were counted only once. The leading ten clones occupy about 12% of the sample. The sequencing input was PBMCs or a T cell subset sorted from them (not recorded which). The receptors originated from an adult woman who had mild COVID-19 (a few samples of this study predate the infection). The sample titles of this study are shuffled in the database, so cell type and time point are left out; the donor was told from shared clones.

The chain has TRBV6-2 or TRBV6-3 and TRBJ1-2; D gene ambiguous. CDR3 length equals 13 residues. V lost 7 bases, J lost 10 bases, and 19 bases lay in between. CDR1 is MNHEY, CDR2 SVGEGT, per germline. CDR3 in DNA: TGTGCCAGCAACTCCCCGGGGAGCCCGGTCTACACCTTC. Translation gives CASNSPGSPVYTF.

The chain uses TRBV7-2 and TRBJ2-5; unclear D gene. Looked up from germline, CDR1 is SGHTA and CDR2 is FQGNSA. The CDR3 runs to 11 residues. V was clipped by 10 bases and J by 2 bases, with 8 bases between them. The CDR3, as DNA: TGTGCCACCTACAAACAAGAGACCCAGTACTTC. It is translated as CATYKQETQYF. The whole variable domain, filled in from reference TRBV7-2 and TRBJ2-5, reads GAGVSQSPSNKVTEKGKDVELRCDPISGHTALYWYRQSLGQGLEFLIYFQGNSAPDKSGLPSDRFSAERTGGSVSTLTIQRTQQEDSAVYLCATYKQETQYFGPGTRLLVL.

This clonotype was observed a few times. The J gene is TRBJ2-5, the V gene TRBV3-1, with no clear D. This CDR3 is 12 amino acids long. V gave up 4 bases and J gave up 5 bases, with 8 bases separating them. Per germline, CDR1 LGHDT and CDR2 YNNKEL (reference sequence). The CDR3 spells CASSRWTETQYF. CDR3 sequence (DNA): TGTGCCAGCAGCCGGTGGACGGAGACCCAGTACTTC.

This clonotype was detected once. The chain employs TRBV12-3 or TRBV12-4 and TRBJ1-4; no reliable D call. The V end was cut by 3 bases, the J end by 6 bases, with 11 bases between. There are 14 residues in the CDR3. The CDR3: CASSFGIMDEKLFF. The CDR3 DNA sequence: TGTGCCAGCAGTTTCGGGATTATGGATGAAAAACTGTTTTTT.

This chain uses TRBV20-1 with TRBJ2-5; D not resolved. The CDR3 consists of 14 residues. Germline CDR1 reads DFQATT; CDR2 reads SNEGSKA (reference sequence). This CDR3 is CSTNRFPAPETQYF. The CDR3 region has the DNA TGCAGCACGAATAGATTCCCGGCGCCCGAGACCCAGTACTTC.

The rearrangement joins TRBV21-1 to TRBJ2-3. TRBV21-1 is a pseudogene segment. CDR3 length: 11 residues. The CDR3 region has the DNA TGTGCCAGCAGCATGACAGATACGCAGTATTTT. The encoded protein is CASSMTDTQYF.

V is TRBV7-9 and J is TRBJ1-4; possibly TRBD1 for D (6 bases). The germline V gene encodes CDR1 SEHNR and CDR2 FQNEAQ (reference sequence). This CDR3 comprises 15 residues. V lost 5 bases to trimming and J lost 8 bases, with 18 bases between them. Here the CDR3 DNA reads TGTGCCAGCAGCGCGCGGGACATGGGTTGGGAAAAACTGTTTTTT. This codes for CASSARDMGWEKLFF. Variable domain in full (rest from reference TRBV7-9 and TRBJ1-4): DTGVSQNPRHKITKRGQNVTFRCDPISEHNRLYWYRQTLGQGPEFLTYFQNEAQLEKSRLLSDRFSAERPKGSFSTLEIQRTEQGDSAMYLCASSARDMGWEKLFFGSGTQLSVL.

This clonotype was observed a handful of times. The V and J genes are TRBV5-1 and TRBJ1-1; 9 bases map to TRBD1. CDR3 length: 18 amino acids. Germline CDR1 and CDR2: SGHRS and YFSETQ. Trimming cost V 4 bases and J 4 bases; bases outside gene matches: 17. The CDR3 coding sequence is TGCGCCAGCAGCCAATGGGTGTCGGAACAGGGGGCGGCCACTGAAGCTTTCTTT. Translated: CASSQWVSEQGAATEAFF.

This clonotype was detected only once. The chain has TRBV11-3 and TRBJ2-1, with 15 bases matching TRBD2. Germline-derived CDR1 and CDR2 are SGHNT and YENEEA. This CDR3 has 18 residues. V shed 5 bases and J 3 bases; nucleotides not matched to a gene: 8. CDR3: CASSGTGLAGGNYNEQFF. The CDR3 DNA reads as TGTGCCAGCAGCGGTACGGGACTAGCGGGAGGAAACTACAATGAGCAGTTCTTC.

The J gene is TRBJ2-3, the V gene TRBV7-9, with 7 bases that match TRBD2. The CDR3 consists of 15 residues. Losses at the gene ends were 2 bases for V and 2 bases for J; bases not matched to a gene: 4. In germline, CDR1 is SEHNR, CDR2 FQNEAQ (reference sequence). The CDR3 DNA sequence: TGTGCCAGCAGCTTAACTAGCGATCTCACAGATACGCAGTATTTT. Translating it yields CASSLTSDLTDTQYF. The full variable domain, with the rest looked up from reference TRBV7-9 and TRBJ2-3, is DTGVSQNPRHKITKRGQNVTFRCDPISEHNRLYWYRQTLGQGPEFLTYFQNEAQLEKSRLLSDRFSAERPKGSFSTLEIQRTEQGDSAMYLCASSLTSDLTDTQYFGPGTRLTVL.

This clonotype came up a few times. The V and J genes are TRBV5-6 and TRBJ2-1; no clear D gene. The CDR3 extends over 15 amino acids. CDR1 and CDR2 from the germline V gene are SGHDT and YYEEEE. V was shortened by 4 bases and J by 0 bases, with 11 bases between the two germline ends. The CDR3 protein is CASSNGPISYNEQFF. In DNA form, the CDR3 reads TGTGCCAGCAGCAATGGACCAATCTCCTACAATGAGCAGTTCTTC.

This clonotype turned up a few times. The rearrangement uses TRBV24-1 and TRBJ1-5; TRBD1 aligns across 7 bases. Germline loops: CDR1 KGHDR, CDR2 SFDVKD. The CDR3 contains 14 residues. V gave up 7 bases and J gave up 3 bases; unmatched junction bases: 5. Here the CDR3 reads CATRRDRANQPQHF. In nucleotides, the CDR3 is TGTGCCACCAGGAGAGACAGGGCCAATCAGCCCCAGCATTTT.

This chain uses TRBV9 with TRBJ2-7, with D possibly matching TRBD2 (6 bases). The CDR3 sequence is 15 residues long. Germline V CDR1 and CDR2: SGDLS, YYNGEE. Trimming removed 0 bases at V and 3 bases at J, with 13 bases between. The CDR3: CASSVDGSGYYEQYF. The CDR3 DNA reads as TGTGCCAGCAGCGTAGATGGTAGCGGCTACTACGAGCAGTACTTC.

CDR3 bases: TGTGCCAGCTCACCATATCCTAGCGGGATCAGCTCCTACAATGAGCAGTTCTTC. It translates to CASSPYPSGISSYNEQFF. This rearrangement joins TRBV18 to TRBJ2-1; 9 bases fit TRBD2. Germline CDR1 is KGHSH and CDR2 is LQKENI. The CDR3 is 18 amino acids. With 2 bases clipped from V and 0 bases from J, the junction kept 8 bases outside the gene matches.

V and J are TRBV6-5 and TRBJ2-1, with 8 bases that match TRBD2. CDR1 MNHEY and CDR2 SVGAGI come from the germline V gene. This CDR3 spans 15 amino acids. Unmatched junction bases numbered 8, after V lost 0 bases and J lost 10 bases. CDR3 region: CASSYSSGSTGEQFF. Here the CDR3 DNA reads TGTGCCAGCAGTTACTCCAGCGGGAGTACGGGGGAGCAGTTCTTC.

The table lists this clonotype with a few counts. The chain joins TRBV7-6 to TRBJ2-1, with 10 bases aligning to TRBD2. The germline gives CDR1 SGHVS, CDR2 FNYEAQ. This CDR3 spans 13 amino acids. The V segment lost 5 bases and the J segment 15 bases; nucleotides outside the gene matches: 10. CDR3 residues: CASSRQGLAGVFF. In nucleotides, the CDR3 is TGTGCCAGCAGCCGACAAGGGCTAGCGGGGGTGTTCTTC.

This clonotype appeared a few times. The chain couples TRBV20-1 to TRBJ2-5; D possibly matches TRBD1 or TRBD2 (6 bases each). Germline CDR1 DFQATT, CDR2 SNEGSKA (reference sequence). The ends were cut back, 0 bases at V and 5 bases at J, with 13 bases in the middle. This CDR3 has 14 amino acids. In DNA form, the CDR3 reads TGCAGTGCTAGAGATCGCCTAGGGGGGGAGACCCAGTACTTC. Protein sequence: CSARDRLGGETQYF.

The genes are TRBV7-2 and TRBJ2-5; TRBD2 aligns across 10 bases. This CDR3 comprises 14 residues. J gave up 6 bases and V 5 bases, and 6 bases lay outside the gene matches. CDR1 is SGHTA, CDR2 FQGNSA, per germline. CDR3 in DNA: TGTGCCAGCAGCCCAGCGGGGGGGCTTAAGACCCAGTACTTC. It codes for CASSPAGGLKTQYF.

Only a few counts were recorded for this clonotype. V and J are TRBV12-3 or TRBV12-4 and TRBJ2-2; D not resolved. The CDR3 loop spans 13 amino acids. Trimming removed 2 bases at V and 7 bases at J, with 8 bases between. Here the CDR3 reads CASSLTGVGELFF. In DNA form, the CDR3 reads TGTGCCAGCAGTTTAACGGGTGTCGGGGAGCTGTTTTTT.

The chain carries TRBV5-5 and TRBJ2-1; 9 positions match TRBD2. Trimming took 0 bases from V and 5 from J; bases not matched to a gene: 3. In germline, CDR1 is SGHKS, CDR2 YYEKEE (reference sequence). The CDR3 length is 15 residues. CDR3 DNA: TGTGCCAGCAGCTTGGAGCGGGAGGCTCACAATGAGCAGTTCTTC. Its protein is CASSLEREAHNEQFF.

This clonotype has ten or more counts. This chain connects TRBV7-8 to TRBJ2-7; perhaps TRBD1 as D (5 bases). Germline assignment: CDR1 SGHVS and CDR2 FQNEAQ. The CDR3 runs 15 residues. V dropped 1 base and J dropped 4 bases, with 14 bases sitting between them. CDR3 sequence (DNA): TGTGCCAGCAGCTTAGTGGGTGGGGCCCCTTACGAGCAGTACTTC. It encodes CASSLVGGAPYEQYF.

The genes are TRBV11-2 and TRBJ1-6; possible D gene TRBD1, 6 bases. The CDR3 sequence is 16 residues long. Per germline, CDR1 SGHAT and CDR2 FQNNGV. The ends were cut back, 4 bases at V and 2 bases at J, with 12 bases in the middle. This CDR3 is CASSSGHRTYNSPLHF. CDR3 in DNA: TGTGCCAGCAGCTCGGGACATCGAACCTATAATTCACCCCTCCACTTT.

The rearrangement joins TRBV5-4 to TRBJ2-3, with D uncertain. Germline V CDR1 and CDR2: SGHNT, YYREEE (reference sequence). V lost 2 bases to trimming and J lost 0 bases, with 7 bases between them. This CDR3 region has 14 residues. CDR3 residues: CASSFTASTDTQYF. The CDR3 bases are TGTGCCAGCAGCTTTACAGCTAGCACAGATACGCAGTATTTT.

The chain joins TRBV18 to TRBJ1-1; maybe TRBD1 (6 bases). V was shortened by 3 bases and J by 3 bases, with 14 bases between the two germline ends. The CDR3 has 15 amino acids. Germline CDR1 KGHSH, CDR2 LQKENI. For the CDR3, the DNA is TGTGCCAGCTCACCTGGACAGCTTCGGGACACTGAAGCTTTCTTT. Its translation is CASSPGQLRDTEAFF. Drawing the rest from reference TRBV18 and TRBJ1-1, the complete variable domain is NAGVMQNPRHLVRRRGQEARLRCSPMKGHSHVYWYRQLPEEGLKFMVYLQKENIIDESGMPKERFSAEFPKEGPSILRIQQVVRGDSAAYFCASSPGQLRDTEAFFGQGTRLTVV.

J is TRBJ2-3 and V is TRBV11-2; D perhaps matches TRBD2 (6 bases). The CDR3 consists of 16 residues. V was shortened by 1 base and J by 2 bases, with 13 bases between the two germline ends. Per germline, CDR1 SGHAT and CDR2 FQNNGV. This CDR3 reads CASSLGYGGLTDTQYF. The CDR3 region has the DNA TGTGCCAGCAGCTTAGGGTACGGGGGTCTCACAGATACGCAGTATTTT.

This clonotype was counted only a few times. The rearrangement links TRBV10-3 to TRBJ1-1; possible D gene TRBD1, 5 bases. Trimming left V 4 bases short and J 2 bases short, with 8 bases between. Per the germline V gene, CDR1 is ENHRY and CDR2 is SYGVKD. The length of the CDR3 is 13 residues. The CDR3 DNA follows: TGTGCCATCAGTGTTTGGGACAACACTGAAGCTTTCTTT. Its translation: CAISVWDNTEAFF.

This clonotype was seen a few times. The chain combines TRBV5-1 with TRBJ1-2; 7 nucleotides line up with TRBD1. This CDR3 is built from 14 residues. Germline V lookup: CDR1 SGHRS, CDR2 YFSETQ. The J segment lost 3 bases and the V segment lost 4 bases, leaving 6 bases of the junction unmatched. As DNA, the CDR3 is TGCGCCAGCAGCCGGGCAGGGGGAGACTATGGCTACACCTTC. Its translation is CASSRAGGDYGYTF.

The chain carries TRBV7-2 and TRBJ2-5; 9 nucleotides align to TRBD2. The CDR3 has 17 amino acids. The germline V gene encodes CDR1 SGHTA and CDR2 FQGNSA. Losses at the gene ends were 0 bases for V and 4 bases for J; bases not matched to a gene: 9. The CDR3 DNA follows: TGTGCCAGCAGCTTAGCAGGTAGCGGGAGAGAGGGAGAGACCCAGTACTTC. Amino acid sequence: CASSLAGSGREGETQYF.

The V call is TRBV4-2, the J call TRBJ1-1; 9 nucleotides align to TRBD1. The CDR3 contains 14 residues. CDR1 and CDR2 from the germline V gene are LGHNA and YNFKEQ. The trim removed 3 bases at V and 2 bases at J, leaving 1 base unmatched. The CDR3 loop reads CASSQGQGNTEAFF. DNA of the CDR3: TGTGCCAGCAGCCAGGGACAGGGAAACACTGAAGCTTTCTTT.

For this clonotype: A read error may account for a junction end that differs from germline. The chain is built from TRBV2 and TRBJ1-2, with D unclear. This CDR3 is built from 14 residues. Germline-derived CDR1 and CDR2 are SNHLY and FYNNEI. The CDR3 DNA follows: TGTGCCAGCATTGAACAGAACTCTCACTATGGCTACACCTTC. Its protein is CASIEQNSHYGYTF.